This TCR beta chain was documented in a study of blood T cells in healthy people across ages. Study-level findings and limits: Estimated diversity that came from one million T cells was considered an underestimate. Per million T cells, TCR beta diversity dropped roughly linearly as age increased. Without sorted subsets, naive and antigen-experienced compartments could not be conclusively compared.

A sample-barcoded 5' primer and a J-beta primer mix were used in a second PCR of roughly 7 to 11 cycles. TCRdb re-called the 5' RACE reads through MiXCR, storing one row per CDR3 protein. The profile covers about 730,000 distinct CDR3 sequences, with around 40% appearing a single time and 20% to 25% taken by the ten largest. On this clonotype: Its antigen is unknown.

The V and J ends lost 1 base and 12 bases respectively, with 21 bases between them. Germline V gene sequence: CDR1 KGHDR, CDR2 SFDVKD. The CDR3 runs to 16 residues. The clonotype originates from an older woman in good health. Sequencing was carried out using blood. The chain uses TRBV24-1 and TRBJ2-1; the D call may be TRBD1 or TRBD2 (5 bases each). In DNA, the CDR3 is TGTGCCACCAGTGATTTTATCGGGACCTCAATATGTAGGCAGTTCTTC. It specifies CATSDFIGTSICRQFF.